This T cell receptor (beta chain) was obtained from a study of early T cells in non-severe SARS-CoV-2 infection. One entry per CDR3 protein results from TCRdb running MiXCR on the 5' RACE reads. The sample lists around 60,000 distinct CDR3 sequences; roughly 18% were seen once. Trimming took off 0 bases at V and 4 bases at J, with 12 bases between the two ends. Germline V lookup: CDR1 LGHNA, CDR2 YSLEER. This CDR3 is 15 amino acids long. V is TRBV4-3 and J is TRBJ1-2, with a weak D call TRBD1 (5 bases). The specimen comprised whole blood, sampled at baseline. This TCR derives from an adult who was a healthcare worker with PCR-confirmed SARS-CoV-2 infection or an uninfected control (not recorded which). The chain's CDR3 is CASSQEGETLYGYTF. CDR3 nucleotide sequence: TGCGCCAGCAGCCAAGAGGGGGAGACCCTCTATGGCTACACCTTC.